A selection of T cell receptor beta chains follows, all from one sample in a study of blood T cell repertoires in COVID-19. The protocol was immunoSEQ multiplex PCR, while the TCRdb copy is restricted to in-frame clones and leaves out a portion. The data contain 200,000 or so clones, 85% of them seen just once; the ten biggest clones take up 18%. Sequencing was done on a sample of peripheral blood. All receptors derive from a person aged 65 to 85 with COVID-19, enrolled during active disease. Each CDR3 is given with its conserved first and last residue. D genes are given only for firm matches. Clone size is not always given. Where it is, it says once, few, many or a class for expanded clones.

d_gene: TRBD2; abundance: -; j_gene: TRBJ2-5; v_gene: TRBV4-1; CDR3nt: TGCGCCAGCAGCCAAGTAATGGCGGGACTAGCGGGAGTAGAGACCCAGTACTTC; CDR3aa: CASSQVMAGLAGVETQYF
d_gene: -; abundance: -; j_gene: TRBJ1-6; v_gene: TRBV7-9; CDR3nt: TGTGCCAGCAGTTTAGGACAGCCGCGGTCACCCCTCCACTTT; CDR3aa: CASSLGQPRSPLHF
d_gene: -; abundance: -; j_gene: TRBJ1-6; v_gene: TRBV19; CDR3nt: TGTGCCAGTAGTACAGGGCCCAATTCACCCCTCCACTTT; CDR3aa: CASSTGPNSPLHF
d_gene: TRBD2; abundance: -; j_gene: TRBJ2-3; v_gene: TRBV28; CDR3nt: TGTGCCAGCAGACTAGCGGGAGGCACAGATACGCAGTATTTT; CDR3aa: CASRLAGGTDTQYF
d_gene: TRBD2; abundance: once; j_gene: TRBJ2-1; v_gene: TRBV29-1; CDR3nt: TGCAGCGTATCCCCCCCGGCGGGGGGAACCTACAATGAGCAGTTCTTC; CDR3aa: CSVSPPAGGTYNEQFF
d_gene: TRBD1; abundance: -; j_gene: TRBJ2-2; v_gene: TRBV7-7; CDR3nt: TGTGCCAGCAGCTCCGGACAGGGGACCGGGGGGCTGTTTTTT; CDR3aa: CASSSGQGTGGLFF
d_gene: -; abundance: -; j_gene: TRBJ2-2; v_gene: TRBV9; CDR3nt: TGTGCCAGCACCGGAGGCGGTGGAGGCGGGGAGCTGTTTTTT; CDR3aa: CASTGGGGGGELFF
d_gene: TRBD2; abundance: -; j_gene: TRBJ2-1; v_gene: TRBV19; CDR3nt: TGTGCCAGTAGTATGGATAGACTAGCGGGTAACAATGAGCAGTTCTTC; CDR3aa: CASSMDRLAGNNEQFF
d_gene: -; abundance: few; j_gene: TRBJ1-3; v_gene: TRBV5-6; CDR3nt: TGTGCCAGCAGCTTCGAGGGAGGTGGAAACACCATATATTTT; CDR3aa: CASSFEGGGNTIYF
d_gene: TRBD1; abundance: -; j_gene: TRBJ1-5; v_gene: TRBV7-6; CDR3nt: TGTGCCAGCCGGGCAGGGGGTGGTAGCAATCAGCCCCAGCATTTT; CDR3aa: CASRAGGGSNQPQHF
d_gene: -; abundance: few; j_gene: TRBJ1-2; v_gene: TRBV11-2; CDR3nt: TGTGCCAGCAGCCCGGAGCTGTACTATGGCTACACCTTC; CDR3aa: CASSPELYYGYTF
d_gene: -; abundance: -; j_gene: TRBJ2-7; v_gene: TRBV19; CDR3nt: TGTGCCAGTAGTATTATAGGGGTCGGGTACGAGCAGTACTTC; CDR3aa: CASSIIGVGYEQYF
d_gene: TRBD2; abundance: -; j_gene: TRBJ2-2; v_gene: TRBV9; CDR3nt: TGTGCCAGCAGCGTTCTAGCGGGAGTTGGGACCGGGGAGCTGTTTTTT; CDR3aa: CASSVLAGVGTGELFF
d_gene: -; abundance: -; j_gene: TRBJ1-6; v_gene: TRBV11-3; CDR3nt: TGTGCCAGCAGAGGTTCTTCGGGTACTCTCCACTTT; CDR3aa: CASRGSSGTLHF
d_gene: -; abundance: -; j_gene: TRBJ1-1; v_gene: TRBV20-1; CDR3nt: TGCAGTGCTAGAGACCAGCCCCGGACAGAGTTT; CDR3aa: CSARDQPRTEF
d_gene: -; abundance: -; j_gene: TRBJ1-1; v_gene: TRBV6-6; CDR3nt: TGTGCCAGCAGACAACCTCGGGCCAGGGAAACTGAAGCTTTCTTT; CDR3aa: CASRQPRARETEAFF
d_gene: TRBD1; abundance: -; j_gene: TRBJ1-5; v_gene: TRBV5-5; CDR3nt: TGTGCCAGCAGCCCCGGACAGGAGGGCAATCAGCCCCAGCATTTT; CDR3aa: CASSPGQEGNQPQHF
d_gene: TRBD2; abundance: -; j_gene: TRBJ2-7; v_gene: TRBV5-1; CDR3nt: TGCGCCAGCAGCTTGGGACCCGGACTAGTTATCTACGAGCAGTACTTC; CDR3aa: CASSLGPGLVIYEQYF
d_gene: -; abundance: -; j_gene: TRBJ1-2; v_gene: TRBV29-1; CDR3nt: TGCAGCTCCCAAGGGGGTATAGGCTATGGCTACACCTTC; CDR3aa: CSSQGGIGYGYTF
d_gene: TRBD2; abundance: -; j_gene: TRBJ2-1; v_gene: TRBV15; CDR3nt: TGTGCCACCAGCGGATATTTAGCGGGGGGATACAATGAGCAGTTCTTC; CDR3aa: CATSGYLAGGYNEQFF
d_gene: -; abundance: -; j_gene: TRBJ2-7; v_gene: TRBV7-9; CDR3nt: TGTGCCAGCAGCTTAGGTGTTACAGTCGAGCAGTACTTC; CDR3aa: CASSLGVTVEQYF
d_gene: -; abundance: -; j_gene: TRBJ1-5; v_gene: TRBV6-6; CDR3nt: TGTGCCAGCGCCCGGACAAGCTCTCCCGATCAGCCCCAGCATTTT; CDR3aa: CASARTSSPDQPQHF
d_gene: -; abundance: -; j_gene: TRBJ1-6; v_gene: TRBV27; CDR3nt: TGTGCCAGCAGTTTATCCCTGGGGGGTAGTTCACCCCTCCACTTT; CDR3aa: CASSLSLGGSSPLHF
d_gene: -; abundance: -; j_gene: TRBJ2-7; v_gene: TRBV6-5; CDR3nt: TGTGCCAGCAGTTTCCTTATACCGGGACATTGTTTCGAGCAGTACTTC; CDR3aa: CASSFLIPGHCFEQYF
d_gene: -; abundance: -; j_gene: TRBJ2-1; v_gene: TRBV3-1/TRBV3-2; CDR3nt: TGTGCCAGCAGCCAAGGTTTAGGGGTTCAGTTCTTC; CDR3aa: CASSQGLGVQFF
d_gene: TRBD1; abundance: -; j_gene: TRBJ1-1; v_gene: TRBV18; CDR3nt: TGTGCCAGCTCACCATCCATCAGGGGGCAAAGGGGGACTGAAGCTTTCTTT; CDR3aa: CASSPSIRGQRGTEAFF
d_gene: TRBD1; abundance: -; j_gene: TRBJ2-7; v_gene: TRBV4-1; CDR3nt: TGCGCCAGCAGCCAAGATCGGACAGGGGGCTCCTACGAGCAGTACTTC; CDR3aa: CASSQDRTGGSYEQYF
d_gene: -; abundance: few; j_gene: TRBJ2-7; v_gene: TRBV9; CDR3nt: TGTGCCAGCAGCGCCTCTACAGGGTCCTCCTACGAGCAGTACTTC; CDR3aa: CASSASTGSSYEQYF
d_gene: TRBD1; abundance: -; j_gene: TRBJ1-1; v_gene: TRBV28; CDR3nt: TGTGCCAGCAGCGGACAGGATTACTTGAACACTGAAGCTTTCTTT; CDR3aa: CASSGQDYLNTEAFF
d_gene: -; abundance: few; j_gene: TRBJ1-2; v_gene: TRBV24-1; CDR3nt: TGTGCCACCAGTGATTCGCCAGGGGGCTACACCTTC; CDR3aa: CATSDSPGGYTF
d_gene: TRBD1; abundance: few; j_gene: TRBJ1-4; v_gene: TRBV19; CDR3nt: TGTGCCAGTAGTAATTTGCGGCAGGGGGGTGAAAAACTGTTTTTT; CDR3aa: CASSNLRQGGEKLFF
d_gene: -; abundance: -; j_gene: TRBJ2-1; v_gene: TRBV19; CDR3nt: TGTGCCAGTAGTATTGTGTCTGTCCGGGAGTTCTACAATGAGCAGTTCTTC; CDR3aa: CASSIVSVREFYNEQFF
d_gene: TRBD2; abundance: -; j_gene: TRBJ2-7; v_gene: TRBV18; CDR3nt: TGTGCCAGCTCCCCATTGGCTAGCGGGGGGCCGTCTACCTACGAGCAGTACTTC; CDR3aa: CASSPLASGGPSTYEQYF
d_gene: -; abundance: -; j_gene: TRBJ2-3; v_gene: TRBV4-2; CDR3nt: TGTGCCAGCAGCCAAGCCGATCGCGGTTCTAGCACAGATACGCAGTATTTT; CDR3aa: CASSQADRGSSTDTQYF
d_gene: TRBD1; abundance: -; j_gene: TRBJ1-5; v_gene: TRBV19; CDR3nt: TGTGCCAGTAGTTCCGGGACAGGGGGATATAGCAATCAGCCCCAGCATTTT; CDR3aa: CASSSGTGGYSNQPQHF
d_gene: -; abundance: -; j_gene: TRBJ1-5; v_gene: TRBV19; CDR3nt: TGTGCCAGTAGTATAAGTTTGAGGGTTGAGCGTTGGTATGAAAGGCCCCAGCATTTT; CDR3aa: CASSISLRVERWYERPQHF
d_gene: TRBD1; abundance: -; j_gene: TRBJ2-5; v_gene: TRBV10-3; CDR3nt: TGTGCCATCAGGCGACAGGGATGGGAGACCCAGTACTTC; CDR3aa: CAIRRQGWETQYF
d_gene: TRBD2; abundance: -; j_gene: TRBJ2-3; v_gene: TRBV5-4; CDR3nt: TGTGCCAGCAGCTTGGTGCTCGACCGGGGGGGTACGCAGTATTTT; CDR3aa: CASSLVLDRGGTQYF
d_gene: TRBD1; abundance: -; j_gene: TRBJ2-1; v_gene: TRBV7-9; CDR3nt: TGTGCCAGCAGCTTAGGGAGACAGGGAAAGAGCTACAATGAGCAGTTCTTC; CDR3aa: CASSLGRQGKSYNEQFF
d_gene: TRBD1; abundance: -; j_gene: TRBJ2-2; v_gene: TRBV28; CDR3nt: TGTGCCAGCCTTGGGACAGCGAGCACCGGGGAGCTGTTTTTT; CDR3aa: CASLGTASTGELFF
d_gene: TRBD1; abundance: -; j_gene: TRBJ2-1; v_gene: TRBV30; CDR3nt: TGTGCCTGGACGGACAGGTACTACTCCTACAATGAGCAGTTCTTC; CDR3aa: CAWTDRYYSYNEQFF
d_gene: -; abundance: -; j_gene: TRBJ1-1; v_gene: TRBV5-1; CDR3nt: TGCGCCAGCAGCCCCGCCATCCTAAACACTGAAGCTTTCTTT; CDR3aa: CASSPAILNTEAFF
d_gene: TRBD2; abundance: few; j_gene: TRBJ2-1; v_gene: TRBV5-1; CDR3nt: TGCGCCAGCAGCTTGGGCGGGGGGGAAAACAATGAGCAGTTCTTC; CDR3aa: CASSLGGGENNEQFF
d_gene: -; abundance: -; j_gene: TRBJ2-4; v_gene: TRBV9; CDR3nt: TGTGCCAGCAGCCCCCCGGCCAAAAACATTCAGTACTTC; CDR3aa: CASSPPAKNIQYF
d_gene: -; abundance: -; j_gene: TRBJ1-4; v_gene: TRBV28; CDR3nt: TGTGCCAGCAGTTCGGCCGGGACTCAGGAAAAACTGTTTTTT; CDR3aa: CASSSAGTQEKLFF
d_gene: TRBD1; abundance: -; j_gene: TRBJ2-7; v_gene: TRBV27; CDR3nt: TGTACCAGCAGTTTGTATGGGACAGGGGCCTTCTACGAGCAGTACTTC; CDR3aa: CTSSLYGTGAFYEQYF
d_gene: TRBD2; abundance: few; j_gene: TRBJ2-1; v_gene: TRBV2; CDR3nt: TGTGCCAGCAGTGAAGCGCGCAGCGGGAGCTACAATGAGCAGTTCTTC; CDR3aa: CASSEARSGSYNEQFF
d_gene: -; abundance: once; j_gene: TRBJ1-2; v_gene: TRBV6-5; CDR3nt: TGTGCCAGCAGTTATTCGCTAGTAATGGGCTACACCTTC; CDR3aa: CASSYSLVMGYTF
d_gene: -; abundance: -; j_gene: TRBJ1-3; v_gene: TRBV3-1/TRBV3-2; CDR3nt: TGTGCCAGCAGCCATCGGTTCCTTACGGGTGACACCATATATTTT; CDR3aa: CASSHRFLTGDTIYF
d_gene: TRBD2; abundance: -; j_gene: TRBJ2-1; v_gene: TRBV13; CDR3nt: TGTGCCAGCAGCTTAGTGGGGCGGGGGACTAGCGACAATGAGCAGTTCTTC; CDR3aa: CASSLVGRGTSDNEQFF
d_gene: -; abundance: -; j_gene: TRBJ1-2; v_gene: TRBV4-3; CDR3nt: TGCGCCAGCAGCCAAGGTGGCAGGGGAATGGGTAACTATGGCTACACCTTC; CDR3aa: CASSQGGRGMGNYGYTF
d_gene: TRBD2; abundance: -; j_gene: TRBJ2-1; v_gene: TRBV29-1; CDR3nt: TGCAGTGGAGGACTAGCGGGGCAGCAGTTCTTC; CDR3aa: CSGGLAGQQFF
d_gene: TRBD1; abundance: -; j_gene: TRBJ2-3; v_gene: TRBV9; CDR3nt: TGTGCCAGCAGCCCAAGTCATGGGACAGCCGCCACAGATACGCAGTATTTT; CDR3aa: CASSPSHGTAATDTQYF
d_gene: -; abundance: -; j_gene: TRBJ2-3; v_gene: TRBV6-6; CDR3nt: TGTGCCAGCCTCTACGGGGGCACAGATACGCAGTATTTT; CDR3aa: CASLYGGTDTQYF
d_gene: -; abundance: once; j_gene: TRBJ1-2; v_gene: TRBV6-2/TRBV6-3; CDR3nt: TGTGCCAGCAGCCCGGACAGCTATGGCTACACCTTC; CDR3aa: CASSPDSYGYTF
d_gene: TRBD1; abundance: -; j_gene: TRBJ2-3; v_gene: TRBV7-9; CDR3nt: TGTGCCAGCAGCCCCGGGCAGGGGGCAACAGATACGCAGTATTTT; CDR3aa: CASSPGQGATDTQYF
d_gene: TRBD2; abundance: -; j_gene: TRBJ2-5; v_gene: TRBV5-1; CDR3nt: TGCGCCAGCAGCTTGGGGCTTAGCGGGAGGGACGAGACCCAGTACTTC; CDR3aa: CASSLGLSGRDETQYF
d_gene: TRBD1; abundance: -; j_gene: TRBJ2-5; v_gene: TRBV19; CDR3nt: TGTGCCAGTAGGGCCCAGGGGGAACAAGAGACCCAGTACTTC; CDR3aa: CASRAQGEQETQYF
d_gene: TRBD2; abundance: -; j_gene: TRBJ2-3; v_gene: TRBV7-9; CDR3nt: TGTGCCAGCAGCGCCGGGCTAGCGGGAGGGTCAGATACGCAGTATTTT; CDR3aa: CASSAGLAGGSDTQYF
d_gene: -; abundance: -; j_gene: TRBJ2-1; v_gene: TRBV29-1; CDR3nt: TGCAGCGTTGATTTCCTGGGCGGGAATGAGCAGTTCTTC; CDR3aa: CSVDFLGGNEQFF